These 9 T cell receptor beta chains were all obtained from the same sample, sequenced in a study of shared clonotypes between healthy human individuals. TCRdb's copy holds only in-frame clones and misses some; the assay was immunoSEQ multiplex PCR. Here the sample spans 150,000 to 200,000 clones, around 63% being singletons. Input material: memory CD4+ T cells sorted from blood. The sample's subset: CD45RA-negative fraction. The receptors were sampled from a man aged 30-40 years in good health.

The chain joins TRBV4-2 to TRBJ1-1; unclear D gene. Trimming removed 5 bases from V and 5 bases from J, with 21 bases in between. There are 16 residues in the CDR3. Looked up from germline, CDR1 is LGHNA and CDR2 is YNFKEQ. The DNA for the CDR3 is TGTGCCAGCAGCTTTACCGGGATCCAGACGGGGACTGAAGCTTTCTTT. This sequence encodes CASSFTGIQTGTEAFF.

V gene TRBV9 combines with J gene TRBJ2-1; D remains unclear. The CDR3 consists of 16 residues. Trimming took 0 bases from V and 1 from J, leaving 11 bases between them. The germline CDR1 and CDR2 sequences are SGDLS and YYNGEE. CDR3 nucleotide sequence: TGTGCCAGCAGCGTAGGAACCCTGAGGTCCTACAATGAGCAGTTCTTC. It is translated as CASSVGTLRSYNEQFF.

The chain recombines TRBV28 with TRBJ2-2, with D maybe TRBD2 (6 bases). CDR1 is MDHEN and CDR2 is SYDVKM in the germline V gene. The CDR3 loop spans 16 amino acids. V gave up 2 bases and J gave up 0 bases, with 10 bases separating them. The CDR3 loop reads CASSLHAGTNTGELFF. In DNA form, the CDR3 reads TGTGCCAGCAGTTTACACGCGGGAACGAACACCGGGGAGCTGTTTTTT.

This clone is a singleton in its sample. The chain carries TRBV15 and TRBJ2-1, with D possibly TRBD2 on 5 matching bases. The germline V gene has CDR1 LNHNV and CDR2 YYDKDF (reference sequence). There are 14 residues in the CDR3. V was pared by 1 base and J by 5 bases, with 9 bases between. The CDR3 region is CATSRVWRDNEQFF. The CDR3, as DNA: TGTGCCACCAGCAGAGTATGGCGGGACAATGAGCAGTTCTTC.

V is TRBV11-1 and J is TRBJ2-2; TRBD2 might be the D (6 bases). The CDR3 loop spans 15 amino acids. With 3 bases removed from V and 4 bases from J, the gap between germline ends came to 12 bases. From germline, CDR1 is SGHAT and CDR2 FQDESV (reference sequence). CDR3 protein: CASSFGSLGTGELFF. CDR3 in DNA: TGTGCCAGCAGCTTCGGGAGTCTAGGCACCGGGGAGCTGTTTTTT.

A single count supports this clone. This rearrangement joins TRBV5-1 to TRBJ1-2; TRBD1 might be the D (6 bases). The CDR3 is 15 amino acids. Deletions cut 3 bases from V and 5 bases from J, with 17 bases between. Germline CDR1 and CDR2: SGHRS and YFSETQ. The CDR3 nucleotides are TGCGCCAGCAGCTCCACCGAAACAGGGTTATATGGCTACACCTTC. Translation gives CASSSTETGLYGYTF.

The J gene is TRBJ1-5, the V gene TRBV7-2, with no clear D. In germline, CDR1 is SGHTA, CDR2 FQGNSA. V lost 1 base and J 0 bases, leaving 7 bases between the germline ends. This CDR3 contains 15 residues. CDR3 loop: CASSLDRDSNQPQHF. The CDR3 region has the DNA TGTGCCAGCAGCTTAGACCGAGATAGCAATCAGCCCCAGCATTTT.

This chain uses TRBV7-9 with TRBJ2-1, with D possibly TRBD2 on 5 matching bases. V was shortened by 5 bases and J by 4 bases, with 9 bases between the two germline ends. The germline CDR1 and CDR2 sequences are SEHNR and FQNEAQ (reference sequence). There are 13 residues in the CDR3. CDR3 DNA sequence: TGTGCCAGCAGCCAGCGGCAGTACAATGAGCAGTTCTTC. Translated, it gives CASSQRQYNEQFF.

The chain uses TRBV29-1 and TRBJ2-3; 9 bases fit TRBD2. J was trimmed by 1 base and V by 8 bases; bases with no gene match: 4. Germline CDR1 and CDR2: SQVTM and ANQGSEA. The CDR3 covers 13 residues. The CDR3 loop is CSTREGGTDTQYF. The CDR3 nucleotides are TGCAGCACGCGGGAGGGCGGCACAGATACGCAGTATTTT.